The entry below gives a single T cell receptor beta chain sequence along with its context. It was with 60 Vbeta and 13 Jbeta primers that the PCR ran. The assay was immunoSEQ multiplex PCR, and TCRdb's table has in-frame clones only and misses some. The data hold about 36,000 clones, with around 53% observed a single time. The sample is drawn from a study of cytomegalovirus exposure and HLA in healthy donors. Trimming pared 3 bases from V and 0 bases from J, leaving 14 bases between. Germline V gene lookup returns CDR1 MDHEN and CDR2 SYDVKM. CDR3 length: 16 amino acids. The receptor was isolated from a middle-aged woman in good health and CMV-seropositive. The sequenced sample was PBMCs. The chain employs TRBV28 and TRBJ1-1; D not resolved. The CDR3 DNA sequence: TGTGCCAGCAGTTTTTTTTCCCCTCGCGTGAACACTGAAGCTTTCTTT. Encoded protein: CASSFFSPRVNTEAFF.